This T cell receptor (beta chain) originates from a study of T cell changes during pregnancy in multiple sclerosis. This clone was observed a handful of times. Data came from immunoSEQ multiplex PCR; TCRdb stores just in-frame clones and leaves some out. The repertoire has approximately 40,000 clones, 80% to 90% of them found once; the top ten carry about 0.57%. CDR3 length: 15 amino acids. V was clipped by 2 bases and J by 7 bases; unmatched bases: 6. Germline values: CDR1 SGHTA, CDR2 FQGNSA. V gene TRBV7-2 combines with J gene TRBJ2-1; 9 bases are shared with TRBD2. The receptor comes from a female donor with multiple sclerosis, enrolled in a pregnancy study. The specimen was CD4+ T cells from peripheral blood mononuclear cells, collected before pregnancy. This chain's CDR3 is CASSLRAGGPNEQFF. In DNA form, the CDR3 reads TGTGCCAGCAGCTTAAGGGCGGGGGGGCCGAATGAGCAGTTCTTC.